This is a list of T cell receptor beta chains from one sample in a study of blood T cell repertoires in COVID-19. Generated by immunoSEQ multiplex PCR, the TCRdb table keeps only in-frame clones and is missing some. The table lists 35,000 to 50,000 clones, 55% to 75% of them singletons, with about 5.9% in the top ten. Sequencing used peripheral blood. Source of these receptors: a man older than 75 with acute or convalescent COVID-19. CDR3s include the opening cysteine and the closing phenylalanine or tryptophan. D genes are given only for firm matches. Clone size is shown for a subset of rows, as once, few, many or a class of expanded clone.

>TRBV25-1|.|TRBJ1-6|TRBD1
CASSKTGGESPLHF
TGTGCCAGCAGCAAGACAGGGGGAGAATCACCCCTCCACTTT
>TRBV6-2/TRBV6-3|.|TRBJ2-1|TRBD2
CASSWTSGDNEQFF
TGTGCCAGCAGTTGGACTAGCGGAGATAATGAGCAGTTCTTC
>TRBV10-3|many|TRBJ1-3|TRBD1
CAISDRLGGQGAGNTIYF
TGTGCCATCAGTGATCGGTTAGGGGGACAGGGTGCTGGAAACACCATATATTTT
>TRBV7-6|.|TRBJ2-2|.
CASTGSGSNTGELFF
TGTGCCAGCACGGGGAGCGGATCGAACACCGGGGAGCTGTTTTTT
>TRBV11-2|.|TRBJ2-1|TRBD2
CASTRAGPSYNEQFF
TGTGCCAGCACGCGAGCGGGACCCTCCTACAATGAGCAGTTCTTC
>TRBV7-9|.|TRBJ1-6|TRBD1
CASSLGQDSYNSPLHF
TGTGCCAGCAGCCTGGGACAGGACTCCTATAATTCACCCCTCCACTTT
>TRBV5-1|once|TRBJ2-7|.
CASSLRGISDEQYF
TGCGCCAGCAGCTTACGAGGGATTAGTGACGAGCAGTACTTC
>TRBV5-8|.|TRBJ1-2|TRBD1
CASSLPWDSAFNYGYTF
TGTGCCAGCAGCTTACCCTGGGACAGTGCTTTTAACTATGGCTACACCTTC
>TRBV6-5|few|TRBJ1-1|.
CASSSRGDNTEAFF
TGTGCCAGCAGTTCCAGGGGCGATAACACTGAAGCTTTCTTT
>TRBV7-2|.|TRBJ2-1|TRBD2
CASSLSIAGYEQFF
TGTGCCAGCAGCTTATCGATAGCGGGATATGAGCAGTTCTTC
>TRBV27|few|TRBJ1-2|TRBD1
CASKFQGGYGYTF
TGTGCCAGCAAATTCCAGGGGGGCTATGGCTACACCTTC
>TRBV18|.|TRBJ1-2|.
CASSPRSPLSEGYTF
TGTGCCAGCTCACCACGTTCCCCCTTATCGGAGGGCTACACCTTC
>TRBV7-2|.|TRBJ1-3|.
CASSFPGNPSGNTIYF
TGTGCCAGCAGCTTTCCCGGGAACCCCTCTGGAAACACCATATATTTT
>TRBV5-6|.|TRBJ2-4|TRBD1
CASSPGQGNIQYF
TGTGCCAGCAGCCCGGGACAGGGGAACATTCAGTACTTC
>TRBV16|.|TRBJ1-1|.
CASSQQGTEAFF
TGTGCCAGCAGCCAACAGGGTACTGAAGCTTTCTTT
>TRBV19|.|TRBJ2-1|TRBD2
CASSNLAGAGNEQFF
TGTGCCAGTAGTAACCTAGCGGGAGCCGGGAATGAGCAGTTCTTC
>TRBV20-1|.|TRBJ1-2|.
CSASFNYGYTF
TGCAGTGCTTCTTTTAACTATGGCTACACCTTC
>TRBV4-3|.|TRBJ2-1|.
CASSQDWPTRYEQFF
TGCGCCAGCAGCCAAGATTGGCCGACGAGGTATGAGCAGTTCTTC
>TRBV5-4|.|TRBJ2-7|.
CASSLGGYEQYF
TGTGCCAGCAGCTTGGGAGGATACGAGCAGTACTTC
>TRBV6-5|.|TRBJ2-5|TRBD1
CASTNRGIGETQYF
TGTGCCAGCACCAACAGGGGGATCGGTGAGACCCAGTACTTC
>TRBV7-9|.|TRBJ1-4|.
CASSLGSIRTNEKLFF
TGTGCCAGCAGCTTAGGCTCTATACGGACTAATGAAAAACTGTTTTTT
>TRBV5-6|.|TRBJ1-5|TRBD1
CASSLGPTGGRNQPQHF
TGTGCCAGCAGCTTGGGACCGACAGGGGGTAGAAATCAGCCCCAGCATTTT
>TRBV11-3|.|TRBJ1-1|.
CASTPLTENTEAFF
TGTGCCAGCACCCCCCTGACAGAGAACACTGAAGCTTTCTTT
>TRBV30|.|TRBJ2-1|TRBD1
CAWSDLPGQDYNEQFF
TGTGCCTGGAGTGACTTACCGGGACAGGACTACAATGAGCAGTTCTTC
>TRBV25-1|few|TRBJ2-5|TRBD2
CASSEAQRGWIETQYF
TGTGCCAGCAGTGAAGCTCAGCGGGGCTGGATCGAGACCCAGTACTTC